The subject of this entry is one T cell receptor (beta chain). V lost 4 bases to trimming and J lost 8 bases, with 15 bases between them. Germline V lookup: CDR1 SGHRS, CDR2 YFSETQ. The CDR3 has 13 residues. This specimen comes from a study of cytomegalovirus exposure and HLA in healthy donors. The PCR ran on 60 Vbeta and 13 Jbeta primers. The protocol was immunoSEQ multiplex PCR, while the TCRdb copy is restricted to in-frame clones and leaves out a portion. Here the sample spans about 120,000 clones, roughly 10% being singletons. The clonotype comes from a woman aged 18-29 years in good health and CMV-seropositive. Sequencing was carried out using PBMCs. V is TRBV5-1 and J is TRBJ1-2; D may be TRBD1 (6 bases). The CDR3 region is CASSKYRVEGYTF. CDR3 bases: TGCGCCAGCAGCAAATACAGGGTGGAGGGCTACACCTTC.